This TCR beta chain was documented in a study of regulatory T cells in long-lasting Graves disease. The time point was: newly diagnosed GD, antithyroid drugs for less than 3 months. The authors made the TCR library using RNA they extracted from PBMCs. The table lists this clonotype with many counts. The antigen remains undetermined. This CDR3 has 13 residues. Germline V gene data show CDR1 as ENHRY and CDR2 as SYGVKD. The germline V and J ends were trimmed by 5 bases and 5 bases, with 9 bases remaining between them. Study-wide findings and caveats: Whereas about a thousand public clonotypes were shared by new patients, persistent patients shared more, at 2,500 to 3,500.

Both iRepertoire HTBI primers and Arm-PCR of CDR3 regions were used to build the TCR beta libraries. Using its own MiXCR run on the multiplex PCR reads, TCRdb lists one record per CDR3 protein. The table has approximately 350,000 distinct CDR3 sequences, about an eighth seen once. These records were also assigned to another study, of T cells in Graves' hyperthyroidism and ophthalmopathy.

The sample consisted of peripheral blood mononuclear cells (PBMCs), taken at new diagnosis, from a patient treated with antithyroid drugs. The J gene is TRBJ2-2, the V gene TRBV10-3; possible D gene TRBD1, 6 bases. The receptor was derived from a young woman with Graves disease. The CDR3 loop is CAISRTDTGELFF. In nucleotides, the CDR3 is TGTGCCATCAGTCGGACAGATACCGGGGAGCTGTTTTTT.